Listed below are T cell receptor beta chains from one sample, sequenced in a study of T cells in narcolepsy. Assay: immunoSEQ multiplex PCR; the TCRdb copy retains only in-frame clones and omits some. The profile shows about 32,000 clones, around 87% of them singletons. Sequenced input: CD45RA- memory CD4+ T cells from PBMCs. The source of these receptors is a human donor with narcolepsy. CDR3s include the opening cysteine and the closing phenylalanine or tryptophan. Size tells how often a clone was seen (once, few, many) or the class of an expanded clone, and some rows leave it out.

>NA|TRBV5-8|TRBJ2-3
CASSLFRDSFRSTDTQYF
>NA|TRBV6-5|TRBJ2-3
CASSSQRGLGSDTQYF
>once|TRBV12-5|TRBJ1-5
CASGTVGGWGQPQHF
>NA|TRBV2|TRBJ2-7
CASSAGWYEQYF
>NA|TRBV2|TRBJ1-1
CASSTGMNTEAFF
>NA|TRBV28|TRBJ1-2
CASSKTSRGYTF
>once|TRBV18|NA
CASSSTGIEQYF
>once|TRBV6-6|TRBJ1-2
CASSLSGPGLGGYTF
>NA|TRBV6-4|TRBJ2-5
CASSPPLAGGLKTQYF
>NA|TRBV7-6|TRBJ2-2
CASSDPGLADTGELFF
>NA|TRBV30|TRBJ1-1
CAWVSKGDTEAFF
>NA|TRBV4-3|TRBJ2-7
CASSQVPRLEQYF
>NA|TRBV9|TRBJ1-6
CASSQGPRTPLHF
>NA|TRBV6-1|TRBJ1-1
CASSEIAEAFF
>NA|TRBV2|TRBJ1-2
CASSRDSLYGYTF
>NA|TRBV5-4|TRBJ2-5
CASSLATGQETQYF
>NA|TRBV6-5|TRBJ2-7
CASSSDGRLYEQYF
>few|TRBV10-2|TRBJ2-7
CASWDRLSYEQYF
>NA|TRBV19|TRBJ1-2
CASRVPGQGVRSTF
>NA|TRBV7-2|TRBJ2-5
CASSLGSHQETQYF
>NA|TRBV5-1|TRBJ2-7
CASSFQASSYEQYF
>NA|TRBV28|TRBJ2-7
CASSLDTGYEQYF
>once|TRBV4-3|TRBJ1-2
CASSQGGYYGYTF
>once|TRBV5-6|TRBJ1-1
CASSRQMNTEAFF
>few|TRBV6-5|TRBJ2-7
CASTTPGTGLYEQYF
>NA|TRBV7-2|TRBJ2-5
CASSLEGTQYF
>NA|TRBV19|TRBJ2-5
CASSATLLGILETQYF